The present TCR beta chain was sequenced within a study of blood T cell repertoires in COVID-19. Some clones are missing from TCRdb's copy, which holds only in-frame ones; the method was immunoSEQ multiplex PCR. Of approximately 220,000 clones in the sample, 84% were seen once. This CDR3 region has 17 residues. V gave up 3 bases and J gave up 6 bases, with 20 bases separating them. Germline CDR1 MNHEY, CDR2 SMNVEV (reference sequence). The clonotype comes from a woman in her thirties or forties who had recovered from COVID-19. The rearrangement joins TRBV27 to TRBJ2-2, with D possibly matching TRBD2 (5 bases). Material: PBMCs or T cells enriched from blood (not recorded which). In DNA form, the CDR3 reads TGTGCCAGCAGTTTCTACGTTACGGCGGGCCAAGCCGGGGAGCTGTTTTTT. The encoded protein is CASSFYVTAGQAGELFF.